A selection of T cell receptor beta chains follows, all from one sample in a study of cytotoxic CD8 clonotypes in ibrutinib-treated CLL. Some clones are missing from TCRdb's copy, which holds only in-frame ones; the method was immunoSEQ multiplex PCR. Here the sample spans 330,000 or so clones, 67% being singletons. Sample: PBMCs, taken after 36 months of ibrutinib treatment. The receptor set was obtained from a human donor with chronic lymphocytic leukemia. Both conserved end residues are part of each CDR3. A D gene is named only where the DNA matches it firmly. Rows give clone size only sometimes, using once, few, many, or a class for an expanded clone.

V gene: TRBV5-1
clone size: -
D gene: TRBD1
J gene: TRBJ2-7
CDR3 protein: CASSLGQGIYEQYF
CDR3 DNA: TGCGCCAGCAGCTTAGGACAGGGAATATACGAGCAGTACTTC

V gene: TRBV2
clone size: -
D gene: -
J gene: TRBJ1-6
CDR3 protein: CASSERTPRTNSPLHF
CDR3 DNA: TGTGCCAGCAGTGAGAGGACCCCTCGGACGAATTCACCCCTCCACTTT

V gene: TRBV19
clone size: -
D gene: -
J gene: TRBJ2-1
CDR3 protein: CASSILNATVPSYNEQFF
CDR3 DNA: TGTGCCAGTAGTATTCTAAATGCGACTGTACCATCCTACAATGAGCAGTTCTTC

V gene: TRBV5-4
clone size: -
D gene: -
J gene: TRBJ1-6
CDR3 protein: CASSLGRGRPPGSPLHF
CDR3 DNA: TGTGCCAGCAGCTTGGGTCGCGGGCGCCCGCCGGGGTCACCCCTCCACTTT

V gene: TRBV7-9
clone size: -
D gene: TRBD1
J gene: TRBJ2-3
CDR3 protein: CASRPGGKDTQYF
CDR3 DNA: TGTGCCAGCAGACCAGGGGGCAAAGATACGCAGTATTTT

V gene: TRBV9
clone size: -
D gene: TRBD2
J gene: TRBJ2-2
CDR3 protein: CASSVIPSGLTGELFF
CDR3 DNA: TGTGCCAGCAGCGTAATTCCTAGCGGCCTCACCGGGGAGCTGTTTTTT

V gene: TRBV7-6
clone size: -
D gene: TRBD1
J gene: TRBJ2-5
CDR3 protein: CASSLVQGTGWETQYF
CDR3 DNA: TGTGCCAGCAGCTTAGTCCAAGGGACAGGGTGGGAGACCCAGTACTTC

V gene: TRBV18
clone size: -
D gene: TRBD1
J gene: TRBJ2-7
CDR3 protein: CASSAGTGTEQYF
CDR3 DNA: TGTGCCAGCTCAGCTGGGACAGGCACCGAGCAGTACTTC

V gene: TRBV19
clone size: -
D gene: -
J gene: TRBJ1-4
CDR3 protein: CASSIRGPLNEKLFF
CDR3 DNA: TGTGCCAGTAGTATTCGGGGTCCCCTGAATGAAAAACTGTTTTTT

V gene: TRBV5-4
clone size: once
D gene: TRBD2
J gene: TRBJ2-1
CDR3 protein: CASSLAMASGRNEQFF
CDR3 DNA: TGTGCCAGCAGCTTGGCCATGGCTAGCGGACGCAATGAGCAGTTCTTC

V gene: TRBV27
clone size: -
D gene: -
J gene: TRBJ2-3
CDR3 protein: CASSFTKPTDTQYF
CDR3 DNA: TGTGCCAGCAGTTTTACTAAACCCACAGATACGCAGTATTTT

V gene: TRBV4-1
clone size: few
D gene: TRBD2
J gene: TRBJ2-3
CDR3 protein: CASSQLPAGRNTPTDTQYF
CDR3 DNA: TGCGCCAGCAGCCAACTCCCAGCGGGGAGAAATACACCCACAGATACGCAGTATTTT

V gene: TRBV28
clone size: -
D gene: TRBD1
J gene: TRBJ2-7
CDR3 protein: CASSPITGVTSYEQYF
CDR3 DNA: TGTGCCAGCAGCCCTATTACAGGGGTTACCTCCTACGAGCAGTACTTC

V gene: TRBV7-2
clone size: once
D gene: -
J gene: TRBJ2-7
CDR3 protein: CASSLLGPSSYEQYF
CDR3 DNA: TGTGCCAGCAGCTTACTTGGGCCGAGCTCCTACGAGCAGTACTTC

V gene: TRBV5-1
clone size: few
D gene: TRBD1
J gene: TRBJ1-1
CDR3 protein: CASSRTGVDEAFF
CDR3 DNA: TGCGCCAGCAGCAGAACAGGGGTTGATGAAGCTTTCTTT

V gene: TRBV7-7
clone size: -
D gene: -
J gene: TRBJ2-3
CDR3 protein: CASSLDGGSTDTQYF
CDR3 DNA: TGTGCCAGCAGCTTAGATGGCGGAAGCACAGATACGCAGTATTTT

V gene: TRBV13
clone size: -
D gene: -
J gene: TRBJ2-5
CDR3 protein: CASSSQNLVGGKEYQETQYF
CDR3 DNA: TGTGCCAGCAGCTCCCAAAACCTAGTAGGGGGTAAGGAGTACCAAGAGACCCAGTACTTC

V gene: TRBV28
clone size: few
D gene: -
J gene: TRBJ1-1
CDR3 protein: CASTGTGGSEAFF
CDR3 DNA: TGTGCCAGCACTGGGACCGGGGGATCTGAAGCTTTCTTT

V gene: TRBV5-1
clone size: few
D gene: TRBD1
J gene: TRBJ1-1
CDR3 protein: CASSLVGTAIEAFF
CDR3 DNA: TGCGCCAGCAGCTTGGTGGGGACAGCAATTGAAGCTTTCTTT

V gene: TRBV13
clone size: -
D gene: TRBD2
J gene: TRBJ2-7
CDR3 protein: CASSPPSGTSGYAQYF
CDR3 DNA: TGTGCCAGCAGCCCACCTAGCGGGACTAGCGGGTACGCGCAGTACTTC

V gene: TRBV5-1
clone size: -
D gene: TRBD1
J gene: TRBJ1-4
CDR3 protein: CASSPRTGGNEKLFF
CDR3 DNA: TGCGCCAGCAGCCCTAGGACAGGAGGTAATGAAAAACTGTTTTTT

V gene: TRBV18
clone size: -
D gene: TRBD2
J gene: TRBJ2-1
CDR3 protein: CASSGLAGGRRPDNEQFF
CDR3 DNA: TGTGCCAGCTCCGGACTAGCGGGCGGAAGACGGCCAGACAATGAGCAGTTCTTC

V gene: TRBV4-1
clone size: -
D gene: -
J gene: TRBJ1-2
CDR3 protein: CASSQRKQGPNYGYTF
CDR3 DNA: TGCGCCAGCAGCCAAAGGAAACAGGGCCCTAACTATGGCTACACCTTC

V gene: TRBV2
clone size: once
D gene: TRBD2
J gene: TRBJ2-7
CDR3 protein: CASTLTSGSYEQYF
CDR3 DNA: TGTGCCAGCACTTTGACTAGCGGGAGCTACGAGCAGTACTTC

V gene: TRBV2
clone size: -
D gene: TRBD1
J gene: TRBJ1-4
CDR3 protein: CASLDRGSGKLFF
CDR3 DNA: TGTGCCAGCCTGGACAGGGGAAGTGGAAAACTGTTTTTT

V gene: TRBV28
clone size: few
D gene: -
J gene: TRBJ2-7
CDR3 protein: CASSSGTFLSYEQYF
CDR3 DNA: TGTGCCAGCAGTTCTGGGACATTCCTCTCCTACGAGCAGTACTTC

V gene: TRBV28
clone size: few
D gene: -
J gene: TRBJ2-2
CDR3 protein: CASSLVEGELFF
CDR3 DNA: TGTGCCAGCAGTTTAGTCGAGGGGGAGCTGTTTTTT

V gene: TRBV5-1
clone size: -
D gene: -
J gene: TRBJ1-4
CDR3 protein: CASSPGGEGEKLFF
CDR3 DNA: TGCGCCAGCAGCCCGGGCGGGGAAGGTGAAAAACTGTTTTTT

V gene: TRBV2
clone size: -
D gene: -
J gene: TRBJ1-5
CDR3 protein: CASRSKGSNQPQHF
CDR3 DNA: TGTGCCAGCAGGAGTAAGGGAAGCAATCAGCCCCAGCATTTT

V gene: TRBV29-1
clone size: -
D gene: TRBD1
J gene: TRBJ1-2
CDR3 protein: CSVGTGTGGVGYTF
CDR3 DNA: TGCAGCGTGGGAACCGGGACAGGGGGTGTTGGCTACACCTTC

V gene: TRBV5-1
clone size: few
D gene: TRBD1
J gene: TRBJ2-4
CDR3 protein: CASRERTGFDLNIQYF
CDR3 DNA: TGCGCCAGCAGAGAACGGACAGGGTTCGACCTCAACATTCAGTACTTC